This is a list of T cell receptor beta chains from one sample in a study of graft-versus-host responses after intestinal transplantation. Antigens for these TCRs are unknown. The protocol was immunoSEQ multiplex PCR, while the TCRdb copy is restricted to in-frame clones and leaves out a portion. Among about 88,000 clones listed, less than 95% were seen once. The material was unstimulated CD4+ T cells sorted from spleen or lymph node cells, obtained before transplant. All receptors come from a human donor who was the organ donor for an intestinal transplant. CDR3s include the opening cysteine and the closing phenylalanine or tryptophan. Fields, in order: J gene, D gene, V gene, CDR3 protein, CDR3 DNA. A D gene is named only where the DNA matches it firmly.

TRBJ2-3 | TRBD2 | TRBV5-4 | CASSSFGGGTDTQYF | TGTGCCAGCAGCTCCTTTGGGGGGGGCACAGATACGCAGTATTTT
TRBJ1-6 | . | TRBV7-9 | CASSSPAGMNSPLHF | TGTGCCAGCAGCTCGCCGGCAGGGATGAATTCACCCCTCCACTTT
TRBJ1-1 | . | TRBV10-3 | CATAQEMGGTEAFF | TGTGCCACCGCTCAGGAGATGGGGGGAACTGAAGCTTTCTTT
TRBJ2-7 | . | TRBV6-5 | CASSELGPVRQYF | TGTGCCAGCAGTGAACTCGGCCCCGTGCGGCAGTACTTC
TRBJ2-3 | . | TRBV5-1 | CASSLVYAGTDTQYF | TGCGCCAGCAGCTTGGTATACGCCGGCACAGATACGCAGTATTTT
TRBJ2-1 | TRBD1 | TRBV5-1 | CASSTGQGSPNEQFF | TGCGCCAGCAGCACCGGACAGGGAAGCCCCAATGAGCAGTTCTTC
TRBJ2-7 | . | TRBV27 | CASSRAPLGRGNYEQYF | TGTGCCAGCAGTCGAGCTCCCCTTGGCAGGGGTAACTACGAGCAGTACTTC
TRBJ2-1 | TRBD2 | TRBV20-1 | CSARDRTSSFF | TGCAGTGCTAGAGATCGGACTAGCAGCTTCTTC
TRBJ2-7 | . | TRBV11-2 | CASSLGRGYEQYF | TGTGCCAGCAGCTTAGGGAGGGGTTACGAGCAGTACTTC
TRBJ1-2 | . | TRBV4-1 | CASSQETGRDNYGYTF | TGCGCCAGCAGCCAGGAGACCGGCCGCGATAACTATGGCTACACCTTC
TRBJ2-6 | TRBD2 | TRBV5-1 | CASSTGLAGFSGANVLTF | TGCGCCAGCAGCACCGGACTAGCGGGCTTCTCTGGGGCCAACGTCCTGACTTTC
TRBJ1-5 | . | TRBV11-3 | CASSLDLSNQPQHF | TGTGCCAGCAGCTTAGATCTTTCTAATCAGCCCCAGCATTTT
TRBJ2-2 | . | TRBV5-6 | CASSLGPNTGELFF | TGTGCCAGCAGCTTGGGGCCGAACACCGGGGAGCTGTTTTTT
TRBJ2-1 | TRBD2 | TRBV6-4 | CASSLAGGPFDEQFF | TGTGCCAGCAGTTTAGCGGGGGGGCCTTTCGATGAGCAGTTCTTC
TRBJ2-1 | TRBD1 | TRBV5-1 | CASSLQGSSYNEQFF | TGCGCCAGCAGCTTACAGGGGAGCTCCTACAATGAGCAGTTCTTC
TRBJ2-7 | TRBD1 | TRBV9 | CASSVGSGTGNNEQYF | TGTGCCAGCAGCGTAGGCTCCGGGACAGGGAACAACGAGCAGTACTTC
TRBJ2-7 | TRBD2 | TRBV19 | CASKAGGHTYEQYF | TGTGCCAGTAAGGCGGGGGGGCACACCTACGAGCAGTACTTC
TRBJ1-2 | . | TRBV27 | CASSLSRQDPYGHTF | TGTGCCAGCAGTTTATCGAGGCAGGACCCCTATGGCCACACCTTC
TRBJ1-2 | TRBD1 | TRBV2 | CASSRDRGINGYTF | TGTGCCAGCAGTCGCGACAGGGGAATTAATGGCTACACCTTC
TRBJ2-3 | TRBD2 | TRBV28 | CASRTGTRPKVDTQYF | TGTGCCAGCAGAACCGGGACTAGACCCAAGGTCGATACGCAGTATTTT
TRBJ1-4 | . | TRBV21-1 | CASSKGGDATNEKLFF | TGTGCCAGCAGCAAAGGGGGGGACGCAACTAATGAAAAACTGTTTTTT
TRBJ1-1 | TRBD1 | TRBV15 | CATSRDGGQAEAFF | TGTGCCACCAGCAGAGATGGAGGACAGGCGGAAGCTTTCTTT
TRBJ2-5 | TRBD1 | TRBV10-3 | CAIRRDREETQYF | TGTGCCATCAGGAGGGACAGGGAGGAGACCCAGTACTTC
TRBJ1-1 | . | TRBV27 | CASRAGSLMNTEAFF | TGTGCCAGCAGGGCAGGAAGCTTGATGAACACTGAAGCTTTCTTT
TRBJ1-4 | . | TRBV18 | CASSLTGSEKLFF | TGTGCCAGCTCTCTAACAGGGTCTGAAAAACTGTTTTTT
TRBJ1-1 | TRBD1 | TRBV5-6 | CASLGGRGRGNTEAFF | TGTGCCAGCTTAGGGGGCAGGGGGCGCGGGAACACTGAAGCTTTCTTT
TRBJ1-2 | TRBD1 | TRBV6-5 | CASRTTGGDGYTF | TGTGCCAGCAGGACTACAGGGGGCGATGGCTACACCTTC
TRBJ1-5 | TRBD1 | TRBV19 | CASSTGTGGGQPQHF | TGTGCCAGTAGTACAGGGACAGGCGGTGGTCAGCCCCAGCATTTT
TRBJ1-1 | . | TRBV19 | CASSWLTGGRTEAFF | TGTGCCAGTAGTTGGTTAACAGGAGGCCGCACTGAAGCTTTCTTT
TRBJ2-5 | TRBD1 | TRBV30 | CAWSLGQGTQETQYF | TGTGCCTGGAGCCTGGGACAGGGGACCCAAGAGACCCAGTACTTC
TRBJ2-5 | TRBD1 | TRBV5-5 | CASSKTGQVKETQYF | TGTGCCAGCAGCAAAACGGGACAGGTAAAAGAGACCCAGTACTTC
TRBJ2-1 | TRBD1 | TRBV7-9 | CASSYPGQGNYNEQFF | TGTGCCAGCAGCTACCCGGGACAGGGTAACTACAATGAGCAGTTCTTC
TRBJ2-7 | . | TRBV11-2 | CASSLRKGIEEQYF | TGTGCCAGCAGCTTACGGAAGGGGATTGAGGAGCAGTACTTC
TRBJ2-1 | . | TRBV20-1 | CRRAGCKEQFF | TGCAGGCGGGCGGGGTGTAAGGAGCAGTTCTTC
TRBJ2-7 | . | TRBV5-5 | CASSPYLVPHEQYF | TGTGCCAGCAGCCCCTACCTAGTCCCCCACGAGCAGTACTTC
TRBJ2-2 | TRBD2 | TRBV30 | CAWERTSGGTVTGELFF | TGTGCCTGGGAACGGACTAGCGGGGGTACGGTCACCGGGGAGCTGTTTTTT
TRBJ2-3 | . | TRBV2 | CASSRGATDTQYF | TGTGCCAGTTCTAGGGGGGCCACAGATACGCAGTATTTT
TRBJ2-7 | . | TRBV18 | CASSPPQAYEQYF | TGTGCCAGCTCACCTCCACAGGCTTACGAGCAGTACTTC
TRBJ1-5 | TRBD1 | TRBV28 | CASSLQRDRGRLLEYNQPQHF | TGTGCCAGCAGTCTTCAGCGGGACAGGGGGCGTCTTCTCGAATACAATCAGCCCCAGCATTTT
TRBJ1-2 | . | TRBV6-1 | CASSLLARDYGYTF | TGTGCCAGCAGCCTCCTGGCCAGGGACTATGGCTACACCTTC